This T cell receptor (beta chain) was documented in a study of shared clonotypes between healthy human individuals. Germline values: CDR1 SGHRS, CDR2 YFSETQ. There are 14 residues in the CDR3. Trimming removed 9 bases at V and 0 bases at J, with 15 bases between. Profiled with immunoSEQ multiplex PCR; TCRdb holds only in-frame clones, not every one. The table lists roughly 1.5 million clones, around 98% of them singletons. The source of this sequence is a man aged 25-45 years in good health. Sequences were obtained from naive CD4+ T cells sorted from blood. The subset here: CD45RA+ positively selected. This chain joins TRBV5-1 and TRBJ1-1, with a possible D match to TRBD1 (6 bases). The DNA for the CDR3 is TGCGCCACGGCATCGGGGGACATGAACACTGAAGCTTTCTTT. This encodes CATASGDMNTEAFF.